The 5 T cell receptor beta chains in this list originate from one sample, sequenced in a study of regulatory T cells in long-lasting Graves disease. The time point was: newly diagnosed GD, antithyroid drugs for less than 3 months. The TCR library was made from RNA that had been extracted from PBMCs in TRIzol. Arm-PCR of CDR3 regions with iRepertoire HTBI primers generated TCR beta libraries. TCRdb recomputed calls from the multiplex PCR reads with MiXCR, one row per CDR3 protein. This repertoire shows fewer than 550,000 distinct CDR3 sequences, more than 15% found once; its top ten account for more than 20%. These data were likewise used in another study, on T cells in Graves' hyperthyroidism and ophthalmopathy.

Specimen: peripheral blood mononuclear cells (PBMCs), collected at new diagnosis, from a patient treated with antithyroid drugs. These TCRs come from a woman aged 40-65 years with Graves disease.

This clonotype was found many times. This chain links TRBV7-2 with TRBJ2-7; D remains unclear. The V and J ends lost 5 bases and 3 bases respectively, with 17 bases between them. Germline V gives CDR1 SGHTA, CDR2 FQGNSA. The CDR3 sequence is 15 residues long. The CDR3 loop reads CASSEWASGVYEQYF. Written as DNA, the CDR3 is TGTGCCAGCAGCGAGTGGGCCAGTGGAGTCTACGAGCAGTACTTC. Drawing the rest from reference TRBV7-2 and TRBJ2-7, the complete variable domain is GAGVSQSPSNKVTEKGKDVELRCDPISGHTALYWYRQSLGQGLEFLIYFQGNSAPDKSGLPSDRFSAERTGGSVSTLTIQRTQQEDSAVYLCASSEWASGVYEQYFGPGTRLTVT.

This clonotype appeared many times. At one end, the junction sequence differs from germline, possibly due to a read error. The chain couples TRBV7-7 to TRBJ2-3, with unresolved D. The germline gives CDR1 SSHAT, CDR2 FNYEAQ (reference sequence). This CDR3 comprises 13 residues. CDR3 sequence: CASSLSPADTQYF. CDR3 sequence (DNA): TGTGCTAGCAGCTTGTCCCCCGCAGATACGCAGTATTTT.

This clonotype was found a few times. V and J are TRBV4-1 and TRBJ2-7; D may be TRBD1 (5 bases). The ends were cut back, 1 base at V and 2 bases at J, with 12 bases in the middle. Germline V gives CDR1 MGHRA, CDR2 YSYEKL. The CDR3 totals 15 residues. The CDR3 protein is CASSQAHRIAYEQYF. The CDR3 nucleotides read TGCGCCAGCAGCCAAGCACACAGGATAGCCTACGAGCAGTACTTC.

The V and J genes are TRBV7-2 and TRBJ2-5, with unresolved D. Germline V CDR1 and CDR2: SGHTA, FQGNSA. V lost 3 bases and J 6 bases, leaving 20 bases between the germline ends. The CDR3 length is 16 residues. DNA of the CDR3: TGTGCCAGCAGCTTGGGGATTTCTGGTCCTCAGCAGACCCAGTACTTC. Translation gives CASSLGISGPQQTQYF.

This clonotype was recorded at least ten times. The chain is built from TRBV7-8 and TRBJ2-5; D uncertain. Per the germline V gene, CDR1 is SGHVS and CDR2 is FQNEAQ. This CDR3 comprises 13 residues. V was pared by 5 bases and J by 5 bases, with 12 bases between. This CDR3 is CASSPRPGETQYF. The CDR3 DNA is TGTGCCAGCAGCCCACGGCCCGGGGAGACCCAGTACTTC.